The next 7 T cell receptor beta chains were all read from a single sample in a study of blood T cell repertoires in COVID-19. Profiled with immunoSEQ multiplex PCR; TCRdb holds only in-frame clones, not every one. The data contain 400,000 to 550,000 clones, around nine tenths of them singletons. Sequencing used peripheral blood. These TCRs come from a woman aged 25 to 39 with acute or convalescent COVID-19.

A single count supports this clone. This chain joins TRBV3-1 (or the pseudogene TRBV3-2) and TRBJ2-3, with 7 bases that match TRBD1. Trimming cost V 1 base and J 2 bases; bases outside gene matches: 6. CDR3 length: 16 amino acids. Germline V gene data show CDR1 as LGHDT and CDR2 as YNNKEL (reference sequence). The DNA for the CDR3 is TGTGCCAGCAGCCAAGGCATAGGGGGCCCCACAGATACGCAGTATTTT. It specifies CASSQGIGGPTDTQYF.

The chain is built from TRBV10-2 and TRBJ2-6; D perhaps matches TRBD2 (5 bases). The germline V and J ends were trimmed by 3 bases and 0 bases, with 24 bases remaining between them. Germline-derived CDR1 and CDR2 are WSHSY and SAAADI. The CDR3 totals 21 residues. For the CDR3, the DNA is TGCGCCAGCAGTGATGGCTCGGGGTACAGTTTTTTGAGCTCTGGGGCCAACGTCCTGACTTTC. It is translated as CASSDGSGYSFLSSGANVLTF.

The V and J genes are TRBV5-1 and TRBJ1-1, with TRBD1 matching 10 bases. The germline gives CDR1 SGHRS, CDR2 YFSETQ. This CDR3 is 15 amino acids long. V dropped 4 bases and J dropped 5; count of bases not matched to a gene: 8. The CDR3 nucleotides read TGCGCCAGCAGCCGACGGACAGGGGGAGAAACTGAAGCTTTCTTT. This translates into CASSRRTGGETEAFF.

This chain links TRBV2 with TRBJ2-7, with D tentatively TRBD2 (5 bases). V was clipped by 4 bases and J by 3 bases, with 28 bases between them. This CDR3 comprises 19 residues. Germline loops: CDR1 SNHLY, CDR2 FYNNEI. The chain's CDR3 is CASSVRGTLSFLLRYEQYF. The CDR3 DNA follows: TGTGCCAGCAGTGTTCGGGGAACCCTCTCCTTCCTTCTCCGCTACGAGCAGTACTTC.

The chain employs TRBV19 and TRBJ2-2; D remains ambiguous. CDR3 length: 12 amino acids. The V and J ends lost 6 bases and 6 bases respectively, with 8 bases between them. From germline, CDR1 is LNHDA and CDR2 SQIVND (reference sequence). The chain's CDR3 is CASSQRSGELFF. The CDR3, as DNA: TGTGCCAGTAGCCAACGGTCCGGGGAGCTGTTTTTT.

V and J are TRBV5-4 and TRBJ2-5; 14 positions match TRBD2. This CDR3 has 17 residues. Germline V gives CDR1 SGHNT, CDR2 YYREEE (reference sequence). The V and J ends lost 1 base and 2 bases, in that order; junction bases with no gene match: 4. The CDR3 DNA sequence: TGTGCCAGCAGCTTGACCCGACTAGCGGGGGGGCAAGAGACCCAGTACTTC. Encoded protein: CASSLTRLAGGQETQYF.

CDR3 in amino acids: CASSLLTGSGYTF. The CDR3 bases are TGTGCCAGCAGTTTATTAACAGGTAGTGGCTACACCTTC. The V gene is TRBV27, the J gene TRBJ1-2, with D perhaps TRBD1 (5 bases). Germline V gene lookup returns CDR1 MNHEY and CDR2 SMNVEV (reference sequence). The CDR3 totals 13 residues. V was cut by 1 base and J by 7 bases, with 10 bases left in between.